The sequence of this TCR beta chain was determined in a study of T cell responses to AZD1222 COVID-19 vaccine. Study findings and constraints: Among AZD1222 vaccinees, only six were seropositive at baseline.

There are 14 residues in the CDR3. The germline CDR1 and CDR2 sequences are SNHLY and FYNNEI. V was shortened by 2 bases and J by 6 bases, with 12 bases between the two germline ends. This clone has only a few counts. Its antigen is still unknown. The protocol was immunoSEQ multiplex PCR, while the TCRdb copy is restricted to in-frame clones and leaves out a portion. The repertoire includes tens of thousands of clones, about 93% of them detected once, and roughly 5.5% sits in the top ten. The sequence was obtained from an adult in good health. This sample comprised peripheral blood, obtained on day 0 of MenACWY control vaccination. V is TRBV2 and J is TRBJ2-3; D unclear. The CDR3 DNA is TGTGCCAGCAGTGAATCCCCGCCCACGGATACGCAGTATTTT. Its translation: CASSESPPTDTQYF.